The T cell receptor (beta chain) under discussion was sequenced for a study of glioma-infiltrating T cells. Study-wide results and limits: Non-neoplastic patients had below-expected tissue-blood divergence, while all gliomas exceeded expectation. CDR3 overlap between tissue and blood was very small.

TCR alpha and beta CDR3 regions were amplified from RNA using iRepertoire nested multiplex PCR. For one-step reverse transcription and amplification, about 85-400 ng of tissue mRNA or PBMC total RNA was used. TCRdb called the multiplex PCR reads again in MiXCR, with one record for every CDR3 protein. The profile shows fewer than 250,000 distinct CDR3 sequences, 32% of them singletons. The V and J ends lost 4 bases and 10 bases, in that order; junction bases with no gene match: 8. CDR3 length: 14 amino acids. Remarks on this clonotype: Its antigen is still unknown.

The sequenced material came from glioma tissue, nonneoplastic brain tissue, or PBMCs (not recorded which). The clonotype originates from a human donor with low-grade glioma or glioblastoma, undergoing nonglioma brain surgery, or in good health (not recorded which). The chain links TRBV12-3 or TRBV12-4 to TRBJ2-1, with 9 bases that match TRBD1. CDR3 DNA sequence: TGTGCCAGCAGTTGGGACAGGGTCTCCTACGAGCAGTTCTTC. It specifies CASSWDRVSYEQFF.